Shown below are 6 T cell receptor beta chains from a single sample sequenced in a study of blood T cells in healthy people across ages. A second about 7 to 11 cycle PCR used barcoded and J-beta primers. TCRdb reprocessed the 5' RACE reads via MiXCR and lists one record per CDR3 protein. Found here are approximately 730,000 distinct CDR3 sequences, 40% to 45% of them singletons; the top ten hold approximately 22%. Sequencing was performed on blood. These receptors all come from a woman aged 55-69 years in good health.

This sequence joins TRBV27 and TRBJ1-4; tentatively, D is TRBD1 (5 bases). Germline CDR1 MNHEY, CDR2 SMNVEV (reference sequence). V lost 5 bases and J 6 bases, leaving 19 bases between the germline ends. The CDR3 totals 16 residues. The CDR3 DNA follows: TGTGCCAGCAGTCCCCTAGGTGGCAGGGTAGATGAAAAACTGTTTTTT. Translation gives CASSPLGGRVDEKLFF.

This chain uses TRBV5-1 with TRBJ2-4; 9 bases align to TRBD1. This CDR3 is built from 15 residues. V lost 4 bases to trimming and J lost 13 bases; unmatched junction nucleotides: 15. Germline V lookup: CDR1 SGHRS, CDR2 YFSETQ. DNA for the CDR3: TGCGCCAGCAGCGTGGGACAGGGTGGTTTTGGAGAGCAGTACTTC. Translation gives CASSVGQGGFGEQYF. Full variable domain (missing parts from reference TRBV5-1 and TRBJ2-4): KAGVTQTPRYLIKTRGQQVTLSCSPISGHRSVSWYQQTPGQGLQFLFEYFSETQRNKGNFPGRFSGRQFSNSRSEMNVSTLELGDSALYLCASSVGQGGFGEQYFGAGTRLSVL.

The chain has TRBV5-1 and TRBJ2-1, with D possibly being TRBD2 (7 bases). CDR1 and CDR2 (germline): SGHRS, YFSETQ. Trimming shortened V by 2 bases and J by 4 bases, and 13 bases separated the two germline ends. This CDR3 region has 15 residues. The CDR3 loop is CASSFEGGGYNEQFF. In nucleotides, the CDR3 is TGCGCCAGCAGCTTTGAGGGAGGGGGTTACAATGAGCAGTTCTTC.

The CDR3 is CASSVPEPPETQYF. CDR3 coding DNA: TGTGCCAGCAGTGTGCCGGAGCCCCCCGAGACCCAGTACTTC. V usage is TRBV25-1 and J usage is TRBJ2-5; no definite D call. Trimming stripped 4 bases from V and 5 bases from J, with 14 bases between. Germline CDR1 MGHDK, CDR2 SYGVNS. The CDR3 has 14 residues.

The V call is TRBV20-1, the J call TRBJ2-4, with TRBD1 as a possible D gene (5 bases). The J call may be in error: the DNA end matches TRBJ2-5 better. There are 15 residues in the CDR3. Looked up from germline, CDR1 is DFQATT and CDR2 is SNEGSKA (reference sequence). CDR3 loop: CSARADSPLGETQYF. The CDR3 nucleotides read TGCAGTGCTAGAGCAGACAGTCCCCTAGGGGAGACCCAGTACTTC.

This clonotype occurred a few times. V usage is TRBV20-1 and J usage is TRBJ2-3; 12 bases agree with TRBD2. Trimming at V came to 1 base and at J to 4 bases, leaving 6 bases not matched to a gene. CDR1 is DFQATT and CDR2 is SNEGSKA in the germline V gene (reference sequence). The CDR3 runs 16 residues. The CDR3 loop is CSARGRLAGVSDTQYF. CDR3 sequence (DNA): TGCAGTGCTAGAGGTAGACTAGCGGGAGTTTCAGATACGCAGTATTTT.